This T cell receptor (beta chain) derives from a study of T cells expressing NK-cell markers. TCRdb reprocessed the 5' RACE reads, keeping one entry per CDR3 protein, no DNA. The table lists about 140,000 distinct CDR3 sequences. CDR1 is ENHRY and CDR2 is SYGVKD in the germline V gene. There are 16 residues in the CDR3. The V and J genes are TRBV10-3 and TRBJ1-1. The sequencing sample was made of blood T cells: a sorted CD56 or NKG2C T cell subset, CD4+ or CD8+ T cells, or bulk PBMC T cells (not recorded which). The sequence derives from a man aged 18 to 30 in good health. CDR3 protein: CAISELVAAANTEAFF.